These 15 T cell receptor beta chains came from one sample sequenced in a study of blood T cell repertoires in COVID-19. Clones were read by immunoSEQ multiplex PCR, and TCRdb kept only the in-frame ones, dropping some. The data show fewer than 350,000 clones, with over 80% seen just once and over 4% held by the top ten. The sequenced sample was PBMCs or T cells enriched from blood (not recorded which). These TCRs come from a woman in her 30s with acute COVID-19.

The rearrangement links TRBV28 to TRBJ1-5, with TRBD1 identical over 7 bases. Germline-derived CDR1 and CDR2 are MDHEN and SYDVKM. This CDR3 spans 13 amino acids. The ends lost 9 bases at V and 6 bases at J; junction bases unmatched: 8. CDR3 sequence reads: CASSPQGSQPQHF. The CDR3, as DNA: TGTGCCAGTAGCCCACAGGGGAGTCAGCCCCAGCATTTT.

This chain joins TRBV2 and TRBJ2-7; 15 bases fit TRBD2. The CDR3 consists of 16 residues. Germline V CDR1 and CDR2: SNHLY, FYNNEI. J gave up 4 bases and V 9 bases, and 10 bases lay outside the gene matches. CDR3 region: CASQSAGLAGGYEQYF. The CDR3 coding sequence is TGTGCCAGTCAGAGCGCGGGACTAGCGGGAGGTTACGAGCAGTACTTC.

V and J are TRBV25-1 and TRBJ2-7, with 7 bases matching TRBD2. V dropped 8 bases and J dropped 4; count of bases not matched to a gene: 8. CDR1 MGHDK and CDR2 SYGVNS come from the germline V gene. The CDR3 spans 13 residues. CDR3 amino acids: CASRGEAAYEQYF. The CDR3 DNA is TGTGCCAGCCGGGGGGAGGCCGCGTACGAGCAGTACTTC.

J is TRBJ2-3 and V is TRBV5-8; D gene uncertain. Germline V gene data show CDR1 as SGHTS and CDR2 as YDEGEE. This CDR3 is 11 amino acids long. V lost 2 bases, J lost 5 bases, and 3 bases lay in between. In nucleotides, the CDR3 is TGTGCCAGCAGCTTACTAGATACGCAGTATTTT. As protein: CASSLLDTQYF.

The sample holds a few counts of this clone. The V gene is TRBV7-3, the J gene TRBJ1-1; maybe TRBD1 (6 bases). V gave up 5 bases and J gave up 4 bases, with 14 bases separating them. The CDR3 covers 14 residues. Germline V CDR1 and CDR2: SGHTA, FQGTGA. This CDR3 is CASSDAGAGTEAFF. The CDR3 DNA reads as TGTGCCAGCAGCGACGCGGGGGCGGGCACTGAAGCTTTCTTT. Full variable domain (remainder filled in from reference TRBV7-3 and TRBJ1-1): GAGVSQTPSNKVTEKGKYVELRCDPISGHTALYWYRQSLGQGPEFLIYFQGTGAADDSGLPNDRFFAVRPEGSVSTLKIQRTERGDSAVYLCASSDAGAGTEAFFGQGTRLTVV.

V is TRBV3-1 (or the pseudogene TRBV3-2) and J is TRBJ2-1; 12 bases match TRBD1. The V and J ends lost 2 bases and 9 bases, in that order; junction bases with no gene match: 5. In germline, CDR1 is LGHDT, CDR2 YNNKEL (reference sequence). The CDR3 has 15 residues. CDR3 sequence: CASSQPGTGGGEQFF. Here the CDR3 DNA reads TGTGCCAGCAGCCAACCCGGGACAGGGGGCGGTGAGCAGTTCTTC.

The CDR3 sequence: CASSTPPFAGGGYNEKLFF. In DNA, the CDR3 is TGTGCCAGTAGTACCCCCCCGTTTGCAGGGGGTGGTTATAATGAAAAACTGTTTTTT. The gene calls are TRBV19 and TRBJ1-4; 7 nucleotides align to TRBD1. V was pared by 4 bases and J by 4 bases, with 18 bases of the junction left unmatched. CDR1 is LNHDA and CDR2 is SQIVND in the germline V gene (reference sequence). The CDR3 runs to 19 residues.

The CDR3 sequence is CASSDNLKEQFF. CDR3 in DNA: TGTGCCAGCAGTGACAATCTTAAGGAGCAGTTCTTC. V usage is TRBV6-2 or TRBV6-3 and J usage is TRBJ2-1; D gene unclear. V lost 5 bases to trimming and J lost 10 bases, with 12 bases between them. Germline V gene lookup returns CDR1 MNHEY and CDR2 SVGEGT. The CDR3 contains 12 residues.

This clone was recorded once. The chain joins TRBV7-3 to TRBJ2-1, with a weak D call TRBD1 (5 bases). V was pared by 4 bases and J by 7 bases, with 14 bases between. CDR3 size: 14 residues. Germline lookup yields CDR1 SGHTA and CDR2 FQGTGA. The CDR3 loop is CASSSPPQVNEQFF. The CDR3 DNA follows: TGTGCCAGCAGCTCCCCACCACAGGTAAATGAGCAGTTCTTC.

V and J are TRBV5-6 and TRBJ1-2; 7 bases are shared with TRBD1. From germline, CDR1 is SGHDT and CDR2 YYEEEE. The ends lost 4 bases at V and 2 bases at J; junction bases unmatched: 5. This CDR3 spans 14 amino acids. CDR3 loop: CASSILQGNYGYTF. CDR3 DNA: TGTGCCAGCAGCATATTACAGGGGAACTATGGCTACACCTTC. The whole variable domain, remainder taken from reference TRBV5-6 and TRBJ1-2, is DAGVTQSPTHLIKTRGQQVTLRCSPKSGHDTVSWYQQALGQGPQFIFQYYEEEERQRGNFPDRFSGHQFPNYSSELNVNALLLGDSALYLCASSILQGNYGYTFGSGTRLTVV.

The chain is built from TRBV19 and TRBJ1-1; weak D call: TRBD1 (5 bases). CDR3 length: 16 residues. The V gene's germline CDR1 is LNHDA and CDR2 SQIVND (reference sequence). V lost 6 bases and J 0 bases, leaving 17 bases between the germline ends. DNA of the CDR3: TGTGCCAGTAGAAAGCGACCCGACAGAATGAACACTGAAGCTTTCTTT. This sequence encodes CASRKRPDRMNTEAFF.

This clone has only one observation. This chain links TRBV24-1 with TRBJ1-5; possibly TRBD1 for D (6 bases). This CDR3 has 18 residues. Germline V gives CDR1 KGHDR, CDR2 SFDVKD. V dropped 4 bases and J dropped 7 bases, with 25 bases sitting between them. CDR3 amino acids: CATSDSTLSTGLFQPQHF. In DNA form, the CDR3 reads TGTGCCACCAGTGACTCGACCCTTTCGACAGGCCTCTTCCAGCCCCAGCATTTT.

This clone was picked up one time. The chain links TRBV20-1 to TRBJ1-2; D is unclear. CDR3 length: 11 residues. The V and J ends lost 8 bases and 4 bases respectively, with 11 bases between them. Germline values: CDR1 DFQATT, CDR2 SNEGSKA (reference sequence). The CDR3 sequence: CSLAESYGYTF. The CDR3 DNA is TGCAGTCTAGCAGAGTCCTATGGCTACACCTTC.

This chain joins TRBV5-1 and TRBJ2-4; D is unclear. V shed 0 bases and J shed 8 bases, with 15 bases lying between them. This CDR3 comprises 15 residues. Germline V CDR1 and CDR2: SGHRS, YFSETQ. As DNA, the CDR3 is TGCGCCAGCAGCTTGGCCGAGAGGAGCGTCGACATTCAGTACTTC. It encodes CASSLAERSVDIQYF.

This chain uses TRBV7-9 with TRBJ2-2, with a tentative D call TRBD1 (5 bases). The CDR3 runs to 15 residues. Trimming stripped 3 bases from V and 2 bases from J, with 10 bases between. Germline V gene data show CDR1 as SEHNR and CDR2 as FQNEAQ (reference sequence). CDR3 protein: CASSFRAINTGELFF. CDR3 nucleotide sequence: TGTGCCAGCAGCTTCAGGGCGATTAACACCGGGGAGCTGTTTTTT.